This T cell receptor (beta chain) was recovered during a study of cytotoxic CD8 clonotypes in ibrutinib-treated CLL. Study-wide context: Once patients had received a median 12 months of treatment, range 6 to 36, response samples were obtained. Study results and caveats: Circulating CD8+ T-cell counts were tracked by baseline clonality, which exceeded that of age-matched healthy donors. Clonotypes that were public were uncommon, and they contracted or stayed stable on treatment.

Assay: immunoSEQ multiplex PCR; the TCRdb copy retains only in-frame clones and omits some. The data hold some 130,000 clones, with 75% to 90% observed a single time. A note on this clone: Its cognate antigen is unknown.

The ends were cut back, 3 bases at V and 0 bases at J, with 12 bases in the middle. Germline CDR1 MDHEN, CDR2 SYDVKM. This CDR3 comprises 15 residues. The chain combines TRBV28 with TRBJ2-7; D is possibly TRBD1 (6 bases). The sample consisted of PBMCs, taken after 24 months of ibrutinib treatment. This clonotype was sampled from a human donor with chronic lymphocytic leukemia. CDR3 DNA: TGTGCCAGCAGTTTGGACAGCTTAGGCTCCTACGAGCAGTACTTC. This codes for CASSLDSLGSYEQYF.